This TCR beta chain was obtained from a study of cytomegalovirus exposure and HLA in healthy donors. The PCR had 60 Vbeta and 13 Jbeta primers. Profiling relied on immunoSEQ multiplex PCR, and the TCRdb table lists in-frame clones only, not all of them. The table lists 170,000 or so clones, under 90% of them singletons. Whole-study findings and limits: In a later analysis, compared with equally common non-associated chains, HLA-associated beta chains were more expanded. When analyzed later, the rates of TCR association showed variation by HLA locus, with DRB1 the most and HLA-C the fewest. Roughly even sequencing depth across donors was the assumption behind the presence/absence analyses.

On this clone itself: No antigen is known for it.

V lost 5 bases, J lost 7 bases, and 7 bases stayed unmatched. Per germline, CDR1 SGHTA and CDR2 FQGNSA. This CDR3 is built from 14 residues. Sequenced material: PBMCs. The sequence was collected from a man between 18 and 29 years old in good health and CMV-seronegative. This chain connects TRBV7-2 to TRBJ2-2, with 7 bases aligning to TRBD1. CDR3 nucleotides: TGTGCCAGCAGCCCACAGGGGTTGGGCGGGGAGCTGTTTTTT. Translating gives CASSPQGLGGELFF. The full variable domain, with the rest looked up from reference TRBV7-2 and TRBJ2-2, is GAGVSQSPSNKVTEKGKDVELRCDPISGHTALYWYRQSLGQGLEFLIYFQGNSAPDKSGLPSDRFSAERTGGSVSTLTIQRTQQEDSAVYLCASSPQGLGGELFFGEGSRLTVL.